A selection of T cell receptor beta chains follows, all from one sample in a study of blood T cell repertoires in COVID-19. Libraries were prepared by immunoSEQ multiplex PCR; TCRdb keeps only in-frame clonotypes and omits some of them. The sample lists some 30,000 clones, about 86% occurring once. The sequenced sample consisted of peripheral blood. The receptor set was obtained from a human donor in a cohort sampled during active COVID-19. Each CDR3 is given with its conserved first and last residue. A D gene is named only where the DNA matches it firmly. Some rows mark clone size as missing; the rest say once, few, many or name a class of expanded clone.

d_call | clone_size | j_call | v_call | cdr3_aa | cdr3_nt
. | . | TRBJ2-1 | TRBV3-1/TRBV3-2 | CASSQGRLEFEQFF | TGTGCCAGCAGCCAAGGTCGCCTAGAATTTGAGCAGTTCTTC
TRBD2 | . | TRBJ2-1 | TRBV6-6 | CAIHPSGGAVNEQFF | TGTGCCATACATCCTAGCGGGGGGGCCGTGAATGAGCAGTTCTTC
TRBD2 | . | TRBJ2-7 | TRBV5-4 | CASSPEAGGRSEQYF | TGTGCCAGCAGCCCGGAGGCGGGGGGGCGTTCCGAGCAGTACTTC
. | . | TRBJ2-2 | TRBV5-1 | CASSRSNRADTGELFF | TGCGCCAGCAGCCGTTCGAACAGGGCCGACACCGGGGAGCTGTTTTTT
. | . | TRBJ1-5 | TRBV5-1 | CASSLAAGLQPQHF | TGCGCCAGCAGCTTGGCGGCAGGGTTACAGCCCCAGCATTTT
TRBD1 | . | TRBJ1-6 | TRBV23-1 | CASRTGTGAGNSPLHF | TGCGCCAGCAGGACCGGGACAGGGGCCGGGAATTCACCCCTCCACTTT
TRBD2 | . | TRBJ2-5 | TRBV19 | CASSIGLAGGQETQYF | TGTGCCAGTAGTATCGGGCTAGCGGGGGGCCAAGAGACCCAGTACTTC
TRBD2 | . | TRBJ2-7 | TRBV9 | CASSVDPTSGGPYEQYF | TGTGCCAGCAGCGTAGACCCGACTAGCGGGGGGCCCTACGAGCAGTACTTC
TRBD1 | . | TRBJ2-2 | TRBV11-3 | CASSRRDRAGTGELFF | TGTGCCAGCAGTCGGAGGGACAGGGCGGGCACCGGGGAGCTGTTTTTT
TRBD1 | . | TRBJ1-2 | TRBV6-5 | CARCTGDNYGYTF | TGTGCCAGGTGTACAGGGGACAACTATGGCTACACCTTC
. | . | TRBJ2-7 | TRBV30 | CAWNGDNGIPEQYF | TGTGCCTGGAATGGGGACAATGGGATACCCGAGCAGTACTTC
. | once | TRBJ2-7 | TRBV18 | CASSPTQGINEQYF | TGTGCCAGCTCACCAACACAGGGTATCAACGAGCAGTACTTC
. | . | TRBJ2-7 | TRBV6-6 | CASSSGQGGPYEQYF | TGTGCCAGCAGCTCCGGGCAGGGGGGCCCCTACGAGCAGTACTTC
TRBD1 | few | TRBJ1-5 | TRBV25-1 | CASSRGTGGNNQPQHF | TGTGCCAGCAGCCGCGGGACAGGTGGAAACAATCAGCCCCAGCATTTT
TRBD1 | . | TRBJ1-3 | TRBV9 | CASSETGNGNTIYF | TGTGCCAGCAGCGAGACAGGGAATGGAAACACCATATATTTT
. | once | TRBJ2-3 | TRBV5-1 | CASSTAGNTDTQYF | TGCGCCAGCAGCACGGCGGGAAACACAGATACGCAGTATTTT
. | . | TRBJ1-2 | TRBV13 | CASSLRSDNYGYTF | TGTGCCAGCAGCTTAAGGAGCGATAACTATGGCTACACCTTC
TRBD1 | . | TRBJ1-1 | TRBV7-2 | CASSLTTGGGLGEAFF | TGTGCCAGCAGCTTAACGACAGGGGGCGGGTTAGGTGAAGCTTTCTTT
TRBD1 | . | TRBJ1-1 | TRBV30 | CAGSGDRGTEAFF | TGTGCCGGCTCCGGCGACAGGGGCACTGAAGCTTTCTTT
. | . | TRBJ2-5 | TRBV15 | CATSSPTRRETQYF | TGTGCCACCAGCAGCCCAACTAGACGGGAGACCCAGTACTTC
TRBD2 | . | TRBJ2-7 | TRBV3-1/TRBV3-2 | CASSRLAGAYEQYF | TGTGCCAGCAGCAGACTAGCGGGGGCCTACGAGCAGTACTTC
TRBD2 | . | TRBJ2-1 | TRBV5-1 | CASSPGTSGGSFNEQFF | TGCGCCAGCAGCCCAGGGACTAGCGGGGGTAGTTTCAATGAGCAGTTCTTC
. | . | TRBJ2-7 | TRBV4-1 | CASSQDPVPRDWKYEQYF | TGCGCCAGCAGCCAAGATCCCGTTCCGCGGGACTGGAAGTACGAGCAGTACTTC
TRBD1 | . | TRBJ1-4 | TRBV19 | CASSRQGPGEKLFF | TGTGCCAGTAGTAGACAGGGCCCAGGGGAAAAACTGTTTTTT
TRBD1 | . | TRBJ1-2 | TRBV10-3 | CAISDSGTGSYGYTF | TGTGCCATCAGTGATTCCGGGACAGGGTCGTATGGCTACACCTTC
. | . | TRBJ1-1 | TRBV6-5 | CASSLTANTEAFF | TGTGCCAGCAGCCTTACAGCCAACACTGAAGCTTTCTTT
. | . | TRBJ1-2 | TRBV28 | CASSLLGGRAYGYTF | TGTGCCAGCAGTTTATTAGGGGGTCGTGCGTATGGCTACACCTTC
. | . | TRBJ2-5 | TRBV3-1/TRBV3-2 | CASSPTSPGTQYF | TGTGCCAGCAGCCCTACTAGCCCGGGGACCCAGTACTTC
. | . | TRBJ1-1 | TRBV27 | CASSQPGLGPNTEAFF | TGTGCCAGCAGCCAACCAGGATTGGGTCCAAACACTGAAGCTTTCTTT
. | . | TRBJ1-5 | TRBV5-4 | CASSLGGRVSNQPQHF | TGTGCCAGCAGCTTGGGGGGGCGGGTTAGCAATCAGCCCCAGCATTTT
. | . | TRBJ1-1 | TRBV18 | CASSPRPGVDTEAFF | TGTGCCAGCTCACCACGCCCAGGGGTTGACACTGAAGCTTTCTTT
TRBD2 | . | TRBJ2-3 | TRBV19 | CASSSQRGRASTDTQYF | TGTGCCAGTAGTAGTCAGCGGGGTAGAGCTAGCACAGATACGCAGTATTTT
. | . | TRBJ2-7 | TRBV6-5 | CASSYTGDPGYEQYF | TGTGCCAGCAGTTACACGGGGGACCCCGGGTACGAGCAGTACTTC
TRBD1 | . | TRBJ1-2 | TRBV6-5 | CASTENRGLSGYTF | TGTGCCAGCACCGAAAACAGGGGATTGAGCGGCTACACCTTC
. | . | TRBJ2-7 | TRBV27 | CASSLFLAFPYEQYF | TGTGCCAGCAGTTTATTCCTAGCGTTCCCCTACGAGCAGTACTTC
TRBD1 | few | TRBJ2-6 | TRBV7-9 | CASTGLTGAGANVLTF | TGTGCCAGCACAGGCCTGACAGGGGCTGGGGCCAACGTCCTGACTTTC
. | . | TRBJ1-2 | TRBV27 | CASSLSTRGAGYGYTF | TGTGCCAGCAGTTTATCGACCAGGGGCGCAGGCTATGGCTACACCTTC